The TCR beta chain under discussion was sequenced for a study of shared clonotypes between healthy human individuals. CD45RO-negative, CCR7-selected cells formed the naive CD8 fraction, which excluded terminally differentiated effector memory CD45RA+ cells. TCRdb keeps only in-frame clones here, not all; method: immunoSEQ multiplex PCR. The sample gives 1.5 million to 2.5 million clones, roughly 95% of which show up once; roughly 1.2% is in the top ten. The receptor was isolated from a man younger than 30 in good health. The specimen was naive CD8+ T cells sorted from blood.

In nucleotides, the CDR3 is TGTGCCAGCAGCTCCCCGGGACTAGCGGGAGGAGGGGGGGATTACGAGCAGTACTTC. It yields the protein CASSSPGLAGGGGDYEQYF. The J gene is TRBJ2-7, the V gene TRBV5-4; TRBD2 matches 15 bases. V lost 3 bases to trimming and J lost 4 bases; unmatched junction nucleotides: 14. Germline values: CDR1 SGHNT, CDR2 YYREEE (reference sequence). CDR3 size: 19 residues.